This T cell receptor beta chain was identified during a study of blood T cell repertoires in COVID-19. For the study at large: Samples taken during acute and convalescent COVID-19 were collected in the United States, Italy and Spain. T cells, B-cell-depleted T cells, or PBMCs supplied cDNA or gDNA.

As processed by the authors: It was from reference gene primer amplification that nucleated cell counts were estimated. Sequenced by immunoSEQ multiplex PCR; TCRdb stores in-frame clones only, minus some. V and J calls and clone size are those listed in that table; D and trimming were worked out from the DNA. The sample contains 200,000 or so clones, 75% to 90% of which appear only once. The germline V gene has CDR1 MNHEY and CDR2 SMNVEV (reference sequence). The junction had 6 bases not matched to a gene; V was cut back by 3 bases and J by 7 bases. The CDR3 totals 15 residues. The sequence was collected from a man in his 60s who had recovered from COVID-19. The sample was peripheral blood. The chain joins TRBV27 to TRBJ2-5; 12 nucleotides match TRBD2. The DNA of the CDR3 is TGTGCCAGCAGTTTCCGACTAGCGGGAGATGGGACCCAGTACTTC. This encodes CASSFRLAGDGTQYF.